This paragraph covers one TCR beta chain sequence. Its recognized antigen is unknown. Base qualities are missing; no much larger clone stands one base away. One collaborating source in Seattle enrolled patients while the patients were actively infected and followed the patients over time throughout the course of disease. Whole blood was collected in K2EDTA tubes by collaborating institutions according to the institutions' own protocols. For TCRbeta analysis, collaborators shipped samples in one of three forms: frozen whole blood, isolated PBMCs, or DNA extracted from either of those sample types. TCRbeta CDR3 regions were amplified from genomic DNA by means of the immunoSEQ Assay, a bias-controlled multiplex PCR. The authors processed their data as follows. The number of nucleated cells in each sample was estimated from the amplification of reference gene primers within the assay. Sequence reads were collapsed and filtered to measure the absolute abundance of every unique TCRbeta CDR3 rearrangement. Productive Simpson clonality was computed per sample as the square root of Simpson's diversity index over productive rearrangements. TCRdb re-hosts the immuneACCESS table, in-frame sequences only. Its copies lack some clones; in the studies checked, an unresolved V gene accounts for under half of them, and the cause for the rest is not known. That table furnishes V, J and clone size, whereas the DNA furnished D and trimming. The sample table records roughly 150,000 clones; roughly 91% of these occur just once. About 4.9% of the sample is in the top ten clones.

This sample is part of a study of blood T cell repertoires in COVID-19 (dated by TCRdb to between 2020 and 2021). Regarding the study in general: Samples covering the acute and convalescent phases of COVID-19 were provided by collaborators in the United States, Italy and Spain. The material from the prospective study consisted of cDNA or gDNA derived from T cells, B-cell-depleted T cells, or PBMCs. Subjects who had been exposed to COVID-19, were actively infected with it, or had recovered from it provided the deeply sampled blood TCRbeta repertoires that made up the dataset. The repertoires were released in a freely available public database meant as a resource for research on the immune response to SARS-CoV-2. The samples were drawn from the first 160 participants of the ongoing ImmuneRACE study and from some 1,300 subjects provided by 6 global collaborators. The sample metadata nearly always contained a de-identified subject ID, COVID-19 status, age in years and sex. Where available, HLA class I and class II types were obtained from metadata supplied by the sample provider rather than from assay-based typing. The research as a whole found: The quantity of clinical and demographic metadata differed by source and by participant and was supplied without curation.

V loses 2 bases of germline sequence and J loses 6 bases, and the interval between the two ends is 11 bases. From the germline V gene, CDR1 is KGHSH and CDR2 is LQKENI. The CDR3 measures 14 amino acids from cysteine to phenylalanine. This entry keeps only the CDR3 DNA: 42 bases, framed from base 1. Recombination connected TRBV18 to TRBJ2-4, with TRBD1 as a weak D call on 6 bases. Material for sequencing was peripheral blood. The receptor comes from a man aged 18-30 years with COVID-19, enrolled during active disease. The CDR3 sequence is CASSPGGELNIQYF. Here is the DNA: TGTGCCAGCTCACCAGGGGGCGAGTTAAACATTCAGTACTTC.